This T cell receptor (beta chain) was recorded in a study of OX40 agonist ivuxolimab in advanced cancers. Data came from immunoSEQ multiplex PCR; TCRdb stores just in-frame clones and leaves some out. The sample carries tens of thousands of clones, roughly 90% recorded once. V lost 0 bases and J 5 bases, leaving 8 bases between the germline ends. Per the germline V gene, CDR1 is MNHEY and CDR2 is SVGAGI. CDR3 size: 13 residues. The sequence was obtained from an adult with an advanced solid tumor such as melanoma, head and neck, liver or kidney cancer. Specimen: CD4+ or CD8+ T cells sorted from blood, collected in a trial of the OX40 agonist ivuxolimab. The chain combines TRBV6-5 with TRBJ2-7; D is ambiguous. For the CDR3, the DNA is TGTGCCAGCAGTTACTCGAAAACTCACGAGCAGTACTTC. Its translation: CASSYSKTHEQYF.